What follows are 17 T cell receptor beta chains derived from one specimen sequenced in a study of cytomegalovirus exposure and HLA in healthy donors. Amplification used 60 Vbeta primers and 13 Jbeta primers. Data came from immunoSEQ multiplex PCR; TCRdb stores just in-frame clones and leaves some out. The sample includes over 85,000 clones, under 85% of them seen just once. The specimen was PBMCs. These TCRs come from a female donor in good health and CMV-seropositive.

A few counts support this clone. The V gene is TRBV11-2, the J gene TRBJ1-1, with 9 bases matching TRBD1. With V trimmed by 3 bases and J by 8 bases, 10 bases remained unmatched. Germline V gene sequence: CDR1 SGHAT, CDR2 FQNNGV. This CDR3 comprises 15 residues. CDR3 nucleotides: TGTGCCAGCAGCTTGTCCGGGACAGGGAGGGAGGAAGCTTTCTTT. It codes for CASSLSGTGREEAFF.

The table lists this clone with a few counts. J is TRBJ2-5 and V is TRBV4-1, with D unresolved. The J call is doubtful: the DNA matches TRBJ2-7 better. This CDR3 contains 13 residues. Germline CDR1 reads MGHRA; CDR2 reads YSYEKL. Written as DNA, the CDR3 is TGCGCCAGCAGCCAAGATCCTACCTACGAGCAGTACTTC. Protein product: CASSQDPTYEQYF.

This clone was seen more than once but under ten times. V gene TRBV27 combines with J gene TRBJ2-7, with 8 bases that match TRBD2. Trimming removed 6 bases from V and 1 base from J; junction bases left unmatched: 2. The CDR3 is 13 residues long. Germline assignment: CDR1 MNHEY and CDR2 SMNVEV (reference sequence). The CDR3 DNA is TGTGCCAGCAGGCGGGGGGTGTCCTACGAGCAGTACTTC. It specifies CASRRGVSYEQYF.

The rearrangement links TRBV6-1 to TRBJ1-1; 10 nucleotides agree with TRBD1. Per germline, CDR1 MNHNS and CDR2 SASEGT. The CDR3 spans 13 residues. Unmatched junction bases numbered 2, after V lost 5 bases and J lost 5 bases. The CDR3: CASSPGQGTEAFF. The CDR3 DNA reads as TGTGCCAGCAGTCCGGGACAGGGGACTGAAGCTTTCTTT.

The chain has TRBV6-5 and TRBJ2-3, with D perhaps TRBD2 (7 bases). Between the trimmed V and J ends, which lost 6 bases and 0 bases, there was a span of 13 bases. CDR3 length: 15 amino acids. Looked up from germline, CDR1 is MNHEY and CDR2 is SVGAGI. This CDR3 reads CASSLGGRSTDTQYF. The CDR3 nucleotides are TGTGCCAGCAGCCTGGGGGGGCGGAGCACAGATACGCAGTATTTT.

The rearrangement uses TRBV5-1 and TRBJ2-1; 8 nucleotides agree with TRBD2. The J segment lost 6 bases and the V segment lost 1 base, leaving 9 bases of the junction unmatched. Germline V gives CDR1 SGHRS, CDR2 YFSETQ. The CDR3 sequence is 16 residues long. The CDR3 nucleotides read TGCGCCAGCAGCTTGAATAGCGGGATTCTCGGCAATGAGCAGTTCTTC. Its translation is CASSLNSGILGNEQFF.

Concerning this clone itself: At one of its ends the junction is not consistent with the germline gene, which may arise from a read error. The chain combines TRBV29-1 with TRBJ2-1; a possible D gene is TRBD2 (5 bases). This CDR3 spans 14 amino acids. Germline CDR1 is SQVTM and CDR2 is ANQGSEA. DNA of the CDR3: TGCAGCGGTGAAGCGGAGATACCGCACAATGAGCAGTTCTTC. Translation: CSGEAEIPHNEQFF.

V gene TRBV28 combines with J gene TRBJ1-3; possibly TRBD1 for D (5 bases). The CDR3 sequence is 15 residues long. CDR1 and CDR2 from the germline V gene are MDHEN and SYDVKM. With 8 bases removed from V and 0 bases from J, the gap between germline ends came to 14 bases. The CDR3 region has the DNA TGTGCCAGCGGGCAGGGCAAACACTCTGGAAACACCATATATTTT. Encoded protein: CASGQGKHSGNTIYF.

The J gene is TRBJ2-7, the V gene TRBV7-8; D perhaps matches TRBD2 (6 bases). Germline CDR1 is SGHVS and CDR2 is FQNEAQ. Trimming cost V 4 bases and J 3 bases, with 22 bases left between them. This CDR3 comprises 17 residues. Here the CDR3 DNA reads TGTGCCAGCAGCTACTCAAGTGTGGGGGGTTATGACTACGAGCAGTACTTC. Translating gives CASSYSSVGGYDYEQYF.

The V and J genes are TRBV5-1 and TRBJ1-1; no firm D call. CDR3 length: 12 residues. Germline V gene data show CDR1 as SGHRS and CDR2 as YFSETQ. Trimming removed 0 bases from V and 7 bases from J, with 7 bases in between. The CDR3 sequence: CASSLDTSEAFF. Here the CDR3 DNA reads TGCGCCAGCAGCTTGGATACGAGTGAAGCTTTCTTT.

The J gene is TRBJ2-7, the V gene TRBV6-5; 7 bases are a match to TRBD1. The V gene's germline CDR1 is MNHEY and CDR2 SVGAGI. V gave up 6 bases and J gave up 4 bases; unmatched junction bases: 6. The CDR3 extends over 13 amino acids. The CDR3 DNA sequence: TGTGCCAGCAGAGGGGGACAGCGATACGAGCAGTACTTC. Its translation: CASRGGQRYEQYF.

This clone came up a few times. The chain combines TRBV5-1 with TRBJ2-1, with a weak D call TRBD2 (6 bases). Germline lookup yields CDR1 SGHRS and CDR2 YFSETQ. The CDR3 loop spans 14 amino acids. The V end was cut by 3 bases, the J end by 5 bases, with 12 bases between. The CDR3 sequence is CASSWGDGDNEQFF. The CDR3 DNA reads as TGCGCCAGCAGCTGGGGGGACGGGGACAATGAGCAGTTCTTC.

V is TRBV12-5 and J is TRBJ2-5, with D tentatively TRBD1 (5 bases). TRBJ2-7 explains the end of the DNA better; the J call may be wrong. The germline CDR1 and CDR2 sequences are LGHNT and FRNRAP. The CDR3 sequence is 14 residues long. Here the CDR3 reads CASGAVGHSYEQYF. As DNA, the CDR3 is TGTGCTAGTGGTGCGGTTGGACATTCCTACGAGCAGTACTTC.

This clone was observed a handful of times. The chain recombines TRBV25-1 with TRBJ1-5, with TRBD1 as a possible D gene (5 bases). The CDR3 runs 13 residues. V was clipped by 4 bases and J by 5 bases, with 9 bases between them. Germline V gene data show CDR1 as MGHDK and CDR2 as SYGVNS. The CDR3 loop reads CASSGGGDQPQHF. Here the CDR3 DNA reads TGTGCCAGCAGTGGGGGAGGGGATCAGCCCCAGCATTTT. Full variable domain (rest looked up from reference TRBV25-1 and TRBJ1-5): EADIYQTPRYLVIGTGKKITLECSQTMGHDKMYWYQQDPGMELHLIHYSYGVNSTEKGDLSSESTVSRIRTEHFPLTLESARPSHTSQYLCASSGGGDQPQHFGDGTRLSIL.

V usage is TRBV10-3 and J usage is TRBJ1-1; 7 nucleotides line up with TRBD1. This CDR3 spans 15 amino acids. Germline assignment: CDR1 ENHRY and CDR2 SYGVKD. Trimming at V came to 11 bases and at J to 7 bases, leaving 19 bases not matched to a gene. DNA of the CDR3: TGTGCCGGAAATAAACCCAGGACAGGCTACGTTGAAGCTTTCTTT. This encodes CAGNKPRTGYVEAFF.

The rearrangement links TRBV9 to TRBJ1-6, with unresolved D. This CDR3 comprises 15 residues. Looked up from germline, CDR1 is SGDLS and CDR2 is YYNGEE. V was clipped by 4 bases and J by 1 base, with 9 bases between them. The CDR3: CASSSIGSYNSPLHF. The CDR3 nucleotides read TGTGCCAGCAGCTCCATCGGGTCCTATAATTCACCCCTCCACTTT.

The CDR3 here is CASSLGGFNEKLFF. CDR3 DNA sequence: TGTGCCAGCAGCTTAGGAGGGTTTAATGAAAAACTGTTTTTT. The chain couples TRBV7-2 to TRBJ1-4; D remains ambiguous. The CDR3 is 14 amino acids. V was clipped by 1 base and J by 4 bases, with 7 bases between them. The V gene's germline CDR1 is SGHTA and CDR2 FQGNSA.